The table lists the clone carrying this T cell receptor (beta chain) with a few counts. These data are taken from a study of shared clonotypes between healthy human individuals. The germline CDR1 and CDR2 sequences are SGHRS and YFSETQ. The CDR3 totals 14 residues. The V end was cut by 7 bases, the J end by 6 bases, with 16 bases between. Only in-frame clones appear in the TCRdb table, and some are missing; sequencing was by immunoSEQ multiplex PCR. The sample includes hundreds of thousands of clones, less than 85% of them seen just once. The receptor was derived from a woman aged 25 to 39 in good health. The genes are TRBV5-1 and TRBJ1-4; the D gene is possibly TRBD1 (5 bases). Sequences were obtained from memory CD4+ T cells sorted from blood. Specified subset: CD45RA-negative fraction. DNA of the CDR3: TGCGCCAGCCGCCCGGGGGTAGGTGATGAAAAACTGTTTTTT. It encodes CASRPGVGDEKLFF.